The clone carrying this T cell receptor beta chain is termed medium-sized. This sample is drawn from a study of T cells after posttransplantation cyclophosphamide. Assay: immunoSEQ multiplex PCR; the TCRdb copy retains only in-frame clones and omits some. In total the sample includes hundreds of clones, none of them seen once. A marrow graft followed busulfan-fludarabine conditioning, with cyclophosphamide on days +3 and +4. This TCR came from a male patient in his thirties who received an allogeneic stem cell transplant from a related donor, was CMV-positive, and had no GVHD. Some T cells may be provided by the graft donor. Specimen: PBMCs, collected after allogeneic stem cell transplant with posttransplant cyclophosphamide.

CDR3 sequence reads: CASSWTGGETEAFF. CDR3 coding DNA: TGTGCCAGCAGCTGGACAGGGGGCGAAACTGAAGCTTTCTTT. This chain joins TRBV11-3 and TRBJ1-1; 11 bases are shared with TRBD1. The CDR3 has 14 residues. CDR1 SGHNT and CDR2 YENEEA come from the germline V gene. V dropped 4 bases and J dropped 5; count of bases not matched to a gene: 3.